The rows below give T cell receptor beta chains drawn from one sample of a study of T cells in Graves' hyperthyroidism and ophthalmopathy. TCRdb fed the multiplex PCR reads into MiXCR, producing one record per CDR3 protein. This sample has approximately 710,000 distinct CDR3 sequences, with around 16% found just once. Sequencing was done on a sample of blood. These receptors all stem from a man in his fifties or sixties with Graves' hyperthyroidism. Both conserved end residues are part of each CDR3. A D gene is named only where the DNA matches it firmly. The size of a clone is reported for some rows only, either as once, few or many, or as a class for expanded clones.

clone size,J gene,V gene,D gene,CDR3 protein,CDR3 DNA
-,TRBJ2-3,TRBV9,TRBD1,CASSPDRVWVQPSTTDTQYF,TGTGCCAGCAGCCCTGACAGGGTATGGGTGCAACCATCAACCACAGATACGCAGTATTTT
-,TRBJ2-1,TRBV20-1,TRBD2,CSANLGGGEQFF,TGCAGTGCCAATCTCGGGGGGGGTGAGCAGTTCTTC
many,TRBJ2-5,TRBV2,-,CASMPGRETQYF,TGTGCCAGCATGCCAGGGCGAGAGACCCAGTACTTC
many,TRBJ1-4,TRBV20-1,-,CSARGTGNEKLFF,TGCAGTGCTAGGGGGACTGGAAATGAAAAACTGTTTTTT
many,TRBJ2-2,TRBV28,-,CASSWGSTGELFF,TGTGCCAGCAGTTGGGGGAGTACCGGGGAGCTGTTTTTT
few,TRBJ1-2,TRBV6-6,-,CVSSYSVGAGYTF,TGTGTCAGCAGTTACTCGGTGGGGGCTGGCTACACCTTC
many,TRBJ2-5,TRBV27,-,CASSWGYLKTQYF,TGTGCCAGCAGTTGGGGCTACTTGAAGACCCAGTACTTC
many,TRBJ2-2,TRBV2,-,CASSGLIPGELFF,TGTGCCAGCAGTGGGTTGATCCCCGGGGAGCTGTTTTTT
-,TRBJ2-7,TRBV27,-,CASSLGRSDEQYF,TGTGCCAGCAGTTTAGGGAGGAGCGACGAGCAGTACTTC
-,TRBJ1-5,TRBV12-3/TRBV12-4,-,CASSSRRYSNQPQHF,TGTGCCAGCAGCTCTCGTCGATATAGCAATCAGCCCCAGCATTTT
few,TRBJ2-7,TRBV18,-,CASSPTQESSYEQYF,TGTGCCAGCTCACCGACGCAGGAGAGCTCCTACGAGCAGTACTTC
-,TRBJ2-7,TRBV10-3,TRBD1,CAISPETGGSYEQYF,TGTGCCATCAGCCCCGAGACAGGGGGCTCCTACGAGCAGTACTTC
-,TRBJ2-2,TRBV7-9,TRBD1,CASSGSGGWDTGELFF,TGTGCCAGCAGCGGATCAGGGGGCTGGGACACCGGGGAGCTGTTTTTT
once,TRBJ1-6,TRBV5-1,TRBD1,CASSLGDRANSPLHF,TGCGCCAGCAGCTTGGGGGACAGGGCCAATTCACCCCTCCACTTT
-,TRBJ2-3,TRBV3-1,TRBD2,CASSLKWTSGNTDTQYF,TGTGCCAGCAGCCTAAAATGGACTAGCGGAAACACAGATACGCAGTATTTT
few,TRBJ2-1,TRBV19,-,CASSPGEVAEYNEQFF,TGTGCCAGTAGTCCGGGTGAGGTAGCGGAATACAATGAGCAGTTCTTC
-,TRBJ2-2,TRBV11-2,-,CASSVRLTGNTGELFF,TGTGCCAGCAGCGTCCGGCTTACAGGGAACACCGGGGAGCTGTTTTTT
-,TRBJ1-2,TRBV30,-,CAWYHPGHNYGYTF,TGTGCCTGGTACCATCCGGGACACAACTATGGCTACACCTTC
few,TRBJ1-1,TRBV29-1,-,CSVARNSNTEAFF,TGCAGCGTTGCGAGAAATTCCAACACTGAAGCTTTCTTT
-,TRBJ2-7,TRBV7-9,-,CASSRDTRYEQYF,TGTGCCAGCAGCCGGGACACCAGATACGAGCAGTACTTC
many,TRBJ2-1,TRBV7-2,-,CASSLLNTLSYNEQFF,TGTGCCAGCAGCTTACTTAATACGCTGTCCTACAATGAGCAGTTCTTC
many,TRBJ2-6,TRBV7-9,TRBD2,CASSSGTSGSMSGANVLTF,TGTGCCAGCAGCTCCGGGACTAGCGGGAGTATGTCTGGGGCCAACGTCCTGACTTTC
-,TRBJ2-4,TRBV29-1,TRBD2,CSVQGTSGENIQYF,TGCAGCGTCCAGGGGACTAGCGGGGAAAACATTCAGTACTTC
-,TRBJ1-1,TRBV7-3,TRBD1,CASSLTTGGGLSNTEAFF,TGTGCCAGCAGCTTAACGACAGGGGGTGGGCTGTCGAACACTGAAGCTTTCTTT
-,TRBJ2-1,TRBV5-5,TRBD1,CASRPGQGAGEQFF,TGTGCCAGCAGGCCTGGACAGGGGGCGGGTGAGCAGTTCTTC
many,TRBJ2-2,TRBV3-1,-,CASSQDRDVGELFF,TGTGCCAGCAGCCAAGATCGCGATGTCGGGGAGCTGTTTTTT
many,TRBJ2-3,TRBV29-1,-,CSVGTTTTDTQYF,TGCAGCGTCGGGACAACTACCACAGATACGCAGTATTTT
-,TRBJ2-1,TRBV5-6,-,CASSLRDWPYNEQFF,TGTGCCAGCAGTTTGCGGGACTGGCCCTACAATGAGCAGTTCTTC
few,TRBJ2-7,TRBV15,-,CATSRDTGVVGSEQYF,TGTGCCACCAGCAGAGATACAGGTGTGGTGGGGTCCGAGCAGTACTTC
-,TRBJ1-6,TRBV27,-,CASRRHGEDNSPLHF,TGTGCCAGCAGGCGGCACGGGGAAGATAATTCACCCCTCCACTTT
few,TRBJ1-1,TRBV14,-,CASSQDFLNTEAFF,TGTGCCAGCAGCCAAGATTTCTTGAACACTGAAGCTTTCTTT
-,TRBJ2-6,TRBV19,-,CASSIGIAGANVLTF,TGTGCCAGTAGTATCGGGATTGCTGGGGCCAACGTCCTGACTTTC
few,TRBJ1-4,TRBV24-1,-,CATSDPTAGTNEKLFF,TGTGCCACCAGTGACCCGACGGCAGGGACTAATGAAAAACTGTTTTTT
once,TRBJ2-5,TRBV27,-,CASTAQAEAGLETQYF,TGTGCCAGCACGGCCCAGGCGGAGGCGGGATTGGAGACCCAGTACTTC
many,TRBJ2-3,TRBV14,-,CASRRARATDTQYF,TGTGCCAGCAGAAGAGCGAGGGCGACAGATACGCAGTATTTT
-,TRBJ2-7,TRBV19,TRBD2,CASSITPGLAEKQYF,TGTGCCAGTAGTATCACCCCAGGACTAGCCGAGAAGCAGTACTTC
few,TRBJ1-6,TRBV10-3,-,CAISETAGSSYNSPLHF,TGTGCCATCAGTGAGACGGCAGGGAGCTCCTATAATTCACCCCTCCACTTT
-,TRBJ2-5,TRBV10-3,TRBD1,CADGRDRGETQYF,TGTGCCGACGGCCGGGACAGGGGGGAGACCCAGTACTTC
few,TRBJ1-5,TRBV2,-,CASSFGRDGQPQHF,TGTGCCAGCAGTTTCGGGCGAGATGGACAGCCCCAGCATTTT
many,TRBJ1-5,TRBV7-2,TRBD1,CASSLGGGGQPQHF,TGTGCCAGCAGCTTAGGAGGGGGCGGACAGCCCCAGCATTTT
-,TRBJ1-1,TRBV5-1,TRBD1,CASSLTDRGGAEAFF,TGCGCCAGCAGCTTGACGGACAGGGGTGGTGCTGAAGCTTTCTTT
many,TRBJ2-5,TRBV6-1,-,CASSETAQRETQYF,TGTGCCAGCAGTGAAACGGCCCAAAGGGAGACCCAGTACTTC
many,TRBJ2-7,TRBV7-2,TRBD1,CASSLEALGQGVWEQYF,TGTGCCAGCAGCCTAGAGGCCCTTGGACAGGGGGTCTGGGAGCAGTACTTC
-,TRBJ2-2,TRBV20-1,TRBD2,CSALSGRYTGELFF,TGCAGTGCTCTCAGCGGGAGGTACACCGGGGAGCTGTTTTTT
many,TRBJ2-2,TRBV6-5,-,CASSYRVDRGELFF,TGTGCCAGCAGTTACAGGGTTGACCGGGGGGAGCTGTTTTTT
many,TRBJ1-3,TRBV12-3/TRBV12-4,-,CASSRGLFENTIYF,TGTGCCAGCAGTAGGGGACTCTTTGAAAACACCATATATTTT
many,TRBJ2-5,TRBV11-2,-,CASSSTRKETQYF,TGTGCCAGCAGCTCTACACGGAAAGAGACCCAGTACTTC
many,TRBJ2-1,TRBV11-1,-,CASSLNSGSNEQFF,TGTGCCAGCAGCTTAAATTCCGGGAGCAATGAGCAGTTCTTC
few,TRBJ2-1,TRBV7-6,TRBD2,CASSLADGGRGWNEQFF,TGTGCCAGCAGCTTAGCGGATGGCGGGAGGGGGTGGAATGAGCAGTTCTTC
-,TRBJ1-2,TRBV4-1,-,CASSQEVRVYGYTF,TGCGCCAGCAGCCAAGAAGTCAGAGTCTATGGCTACACCTTC
-,TRBJ1-5,TRBV28,-,CASSLSGAGINQPQHF,TGTGCCAGCAGTTTATCGGGGGCGGGCATTAATCAGCCCCAGCATTTT
many,TRBJ1-1,TRBV11-2,-,CASSVHRESEAFF,TGTGCCAGCAGCGTCCATAGGGAGTCTGAAGCTTTCTTT
-,TRBJ2-1,TRBV10-3,-,CAISEILYNEQFF,TGTGCCATCAGTGAAATCCTCTACAATGAGCAGTTCTTC